The clone carrying this T cell receptor beta chain has only a few counts. Antigen: not known. In germline, CDR1 is SGHKS, CDR2 YYEKEE (reference sequence). The CDR3 loop spans 14 amino acids. Between the trimmed V and J ends, which lost 1 base and 2 bases, there was a span of 9 bases. This sample was taken from a study of T cells in narcolepsy. Looking at the study overall: Patients with NT1 or NT2 and healthy control donors were enrolled.

General study findings and limits: Reportedly, autoreactive clonotypes were serially detected in patients' blood but not controls'. HCRT-specific and TRIB2-specific autoreactive clonotypes appeared among same-patient CSF and blood CD4+ clonotypes.

Libraries were prepared by immunoSEQ multiplex PCR; TCRdb keeps only in-frame clonotypes and omits some of them. In the table there are about 35,000 clones, 65% to 85% of which are singletons. The source of this sequence is a human donor in good health. The specimen sequenced was memory (CD45RA-) CD4+ T cells from blood. The chain has TRBV5-5 and TRBJ2-5, with D perhaps matching TRBD2 (5 bases). CDR3 sequence: CASSLSGLQETQYF. As DNA, the CDR3 is TGTGCCAGCAGCTTGTCGGGATTACAAGAGACCCAGTACTTC. Full variable domain (remainder filled in from reference TRBV5-5 and TRBJ2-5): DAGVTQSPTHLIKTRGQQVTLRCSPISGHKSVSWYQQVLGQGPQFIFQYYEKEERGRGNFPDRFSARQFPNYSSELNVNALLLGDSALYLCASSLSGLQETQYFGPGTRLLVL.